The 2 T cell receptor beta chains given below trace back to one sample, sequenced in a study of T cell responses to AZD1222 COVID-19 vaccine. Produced via immunoSEQ multiplex PCR; TCRdb's table is partial and in-frame only. The data contain 50,000 to 65,000 clones, around 90% of them singletons. The material sequenced was peripheral blood, taken on day 0 of AZD1222 vaccination. These receptors were collected from an adult in good health.

The V gene is TRBV5-5, the J gene TRBJ2-7; unclear D gene. CDR1 is SGHKS, CDR2 YYEKEE, per germline (reference sequence). Trimming took 2 bases from V and 4 from J, leaving 10 bases between them. CDR3 length: 13 amino acids. CDR3 coding DNA: TGTGCCAGCAGCTTAAACAGCCCTTACGAGCAGTACTTC. Its protein is CASSLNSPYEQYF.

The chain links TRBV14 to TRBJ1-3; D is uncertain. V was shortened by 4 bases and J by 2 bases, with 12 bases between the two germline ends. CDR1 is SGHDN, CDR2 FVKESK, per germline. The CDR3 has 15 amino acids. Here the CDR3 reads CASSLHPSAGNTIYF. CDR3 DNA: TGTGCCAGCAGCCTCCACCCATCCGCTGGAAACACCATATATTTT. The whole variable domain, remainder taken from reference TRBV14 and TRBJ1-3, is EAGVTQFPSHSVIEKGQTVTLRCDPISGHDNLYWYRRVMGKEIKFLLHFVKESKQDESGMPNNRFLAERTGGTYSTLKVQPAELEDSGVYFCASSLHPSAGNTIYFGEGSWLTVV.